Listed below are T cell receptor beta chains from one sample, sequenced in a study of shared clonotypes between healthy human individuals. Repertoires were generated with immunoSEQ multiplex PCR, while TCRdb's copy carries only in-frame clones and drops some. The table records about 2.2 million clones, 85% to 95% of them present only once. Sequencing input: naive CD8+ T cells from PBMCs. The receptors were gathered from a man younger than 35 in good health. Some clones in this sample may be carry-over from other donors' samples. Both conserved end residues are part of each CDR3. Each record gives: CDR3 DNA, CDR3 protein, D gene, clone size, J gene, V gene. A D gene is named only where the DNA matches it firmly. Expanded clones get a size class; other rows say once, few or many, or leave the size out.

cdr3_nt: TGTGCCACCAGCGGCGCTTCCGCGACTTGGCCAGCGGGAGTGCGAGTAGGAGAGACCCAGTACTTC; cdr3_aa: CATSGASATWPAGVRVGETQYF; d_call: TRBD2; clone_size: once; j_call: TRBJ2-5; v_call: TRBV15
cdr3_nt: TGTGCCAGCAGTCGTAGGGGAGGCTCCTACTACAATGAGCAGTTCTTC; cdr3_aa: CASSRRGGSYYNEQFF; d_call: -; clone_size: -; j_call: TRBJ2-1; v_call: TRBV28
cdr3_nt: TGTGCCAGCAGCCCGGGACGAGCCCACGAGCAGTACTTC; cdr3_aa: CASSPGRAHEQYF; d_call: -; clone_size: -; j_call: TRBJ2-7; v_call: TRBV5-4
cdr3_nt: TGTGCCAGCAGTCCTCCCTGGCGGGTTAGCTCCTACGAGCAGTACTTC; cdr3_aa: CASSPPWRVSSYEQYF; d_call: -; clone_size: -; j_call: TRBJ2-7; v_call: TRBV6-6
cdr3_nt: TGTGCCAGCAGTTACCGGACTCTCGCGGGACAGACTGTTGCTGAAGCTTTCTTT; cdr3_aa: CASSYRTLAGQTVAEAFF; d_call: TRBD1; clone_size: -; j_call: TRBJ1-1; v_call: TRBV28
cdr3_nt: TGTGCCAGCAGGCCCCAGGACAATGAGCAGTTCTTC; cdr3_aa: CASRPQDNEQFF; d_call: -; clone_size: -; j_call: TRBJ2-1; v_call: TRBV6-6
cdr3_nt: TGTGCCAGCAGTTTACTCCTCGGGCAGGGGCCTAAGTGGGATCAGCCCCAGCATTTT; cdr3_aa: CASSLLLGQGPKWDQPQHF; d_call: -; clone_size: once; j_call: TRBJ1-5; v_call: TRBV28
cdr3_nt: TGCAGCGTTATGGGCTCTGGAAACACCATATATTTT; cdr3_aa: CSVMGSGNTIYF; d_call: -; clone_size: -; j_call: TRBJ1-3; v_call: TRBV29-1
cdr3_nt: TGTGCCAGCAGTTTAGACAGGATCTACGCCTCCGTCTACGAGCAGTACTTC; cdr3_aa: CASSLDRIYASVYEQYF; d_call: -; clone_size: -; j_call: TRBJ2-7; v_call: TRBV28
cdr3_nt: TGTGCCTGGACTCACCCGGGTTCTGGGGCCAACGTCCTGACTTTC; cdr3_aa: CAWTHPGSGANVLTF; d_call: -; clone_size: -; j_call: TRBJ2-6; v_call: TRBV30
cdr3_nt: TGTGCCAGCAGTGAATGGACAGCTAGCACAGATACGCAGTATTTT; cdr3_aa: CASSEWTASTDTQYF; d_call: -; clone_size: -; j_call: TRBJ2-3; v_call: TRBV2
cdr3_nt: TGTGCCAGCAGCCCCGAGCGGGAGGCCTTCCCAGATACGCAGTATTTT; cdr3_aa: CASSPEREAFPDTQYF; d_call: TRBD2; clone_size: -; j_call: TRBJ2-3; v_call: TRBV11-3
cdr3_nt: TGTGCCAGCAGCTTTATCAGGATGAACACTGAAGCTTTCTTT; cdr3_aa: CASSFIRMNTEAFF; d_call: -; clone_size: -; j_call: TRBJ1-1; v_call: TRBV7-8
cdr3_nt: TGTGCCAGTAGTATCCAGGGGTGGATGAACACTGAAGCTTTCTTT; cdr3_aa: CASSIQGWMNTEAFF; d_call: -; clone_size: -; j_call: TRBJ1-1; v_call: TRBV19
cdr3_nt: TGTGCCAGCAGCCCGACTAGCGGAGGATACAATGAGCAGTTCTTC; cdr3_aa: CASSPTSGGYNEQFF; d_call: TRBD2; clone_size: -; j_call: TRBJ2-1; v_call: TRBV11-2
cdr3_nt: TGTGCCAGCAGCTTAGCTGTTGCGCACAATGAGCAGTTCTTC; cdr3_aa: CASSLAVAHNEQFF; d_call: -; clone_size: -; j_call: TRBJ2-1; v_call: TRBV11-2
cdr3_nt: TGTGCCAGCAGTTTATGGGGCGCCCTTGGTGAGAACTATGGCTACACCTTC; cdr3_aa: CASSLWGALGENYGYTF; d_call: -; clone_size: -; j_call: TRBJ1-2; v_call: TRBV27
cdr3_nt: TGTGCCAGCAGTCCCGGTGGAGCGAACACTGAAGCTTTCTTT; cdr3_aa: CASSPGGANTEAFF; d_call: -; clone_size: few; j_call: TRBJ1-1; v_call: TRBV27
cdr3_nt: TGTGCCAGCAGTTTCCCAGGGGTTGAAGCTTTCTTT; cdr3_aa: CASSFPGVEAFF; d_call: -; clone_size: -; j_call: TRBJ1-1; v_call: TRBV28
cdr3_nt: TGCGCCAGCAGCTGGCCGGGGACAACCAAACAAGAGACCCAGTACTTC; cdr3_aa: CASSWPGTTKQETQYF; d_call: -; clone_size: -; j_call: TRBJ2-5; v_call: TRBV5-1
cdr3_nt: TGTGCCAGCAGTGAATATCCGGGACTGGAACCCGGGGAGCTGTTTTTT; cdr3_aa: CASSEYPGLEPGELFF; d_call: -; clone_size: -; j_call: TRBJ2-2; v_call: TRBV25-1
cdr3_nt: TGTGCCAGTAGACAGGGGGCAACTGAAGCTTTCTTT; cdr3_aa: CASRQGATEAFF; d_call: TRBD1; clone_size: few; j_call: TRBJ1-1; v_call: TRBV19
cdr3_nt: TGTGCCAGCAGCTTATCAGTGGGATTGTACGAGCAGTACTTC; cdr3_aa: CASSLSVGLYEQYF; d_call: -; clone_size: -; j_call: TRBJ2-7; v_call: TRBV7-8
cdr3_nt: TGTGCCGTCGTCCGGGACAGGGGCACTGAAGCTTTCTTT; cdr3_aa: CAVVRDRGTEAFF; d_call: TRBD1; clone_size: once; j_call: TRBJ1-1; v_call: TRBV10-3
cdr3_nt: TGTGCCAGCAGCCAAGGCCTAGAGACCCAGTACTTC; cdr3_aa: CASSQGLETQYF; d_call: -; clone_size: -; j_call: TRBJ2-5; v_call: TRBV4-2
cdr3_nt: TGTGCCAGCAGTCGCACGACAGGGTTAGATACGCAGTATTTT; cdr3_aa: CASSRTTGLDTQYF; d_call: TRBD1; clone_size: -; j_call: TRBJ2-3; v_call: TRBV28
cdr3_nt: TGTGCCAGCAGCTTATCAGGGACAGTCTCCTACGAGCAGTACTTC; cdr3_aa: CASSLSGTVSYEQYF; d_call: TRBD1; clone_size: -; j_call: TRBJ2-7; v_call: TRBV7-8
cdr3_nt: TGTGCCAGCAGCTCTAAGCAGAATGATAGCAATCAGCCCCAGCATTTT; cdr3_aa: CASSSKQNDSNQPQHF; d_call: -; clone_size: once; j_call: TRBJ1-5; v_call: TRBV7-3
cdr3_nt: TGCGCCAGCAGCTTGGTGCCCGTAGATGAGCAGTTCTTC; cdr3_aa: CASSLVPVDEQFF; d_call: -; clone_size: -; j_call: TRBJ2-1; v_call: TRBV5-1
cdr3_nt: TGCGCCAGCAGCTTGGCAGTCCGGGGCCCCGCCCGTAGACATCAGCCCCAGCATTTT; cdr3_aa: CASSLAVRGPARRHQPQHF; d_call: -; clone_size: -; j_call: TRBJ1-5; v_call: TRBV5-1
cdr3_nt: TGTGCCACCAGCAGAGATCACATGGCCTTCAACCAAAATCAGCCCCAGCATTTT; cdr3_aa: CATSRDHMAFNQNQPQHF; d_call: -; clone_size: -; j_call: TRBJ1-5; v_call: TRBV15
cdr3_nt: TGTGCCACCAGCAGAGGTTACACTGAAGCTTTCTTT; cdr3_aa: CATSRGYTEAFF; d_call: -; clone_size: -; j_call: TRBJ1-1; v_call: TRBV15
cdr3_nt: TGCGCCAGCACCGACAGGGGCGCCGGGGAGCTGTTTTTT; cdr3_aa: CASTDRGAGELFF; d_call: TRBD1; clone_size: once; j_call: TRBJ2-2; v_call: TRBV5-1
cdr3_nt: TGTGCCAGGGGAAGACTCCTGGGCCCTGAAGCTTTCTTT; cdr3_aa: CARGRLLGPEAFF; d_call: -; clone_size: few; j_call: TRBJ1-1; v_call: TRBV2
cdr3_nt: TGTGCCAGCAGCTTATCCGAGGGAACGGATGGAAACACCATATATTTT; cdr3_aa: CASSLSEGTDGNTIYF; d_call: -; clone_size: -; j_call: TRBJ1-3; v_call: TRBV7-9
cdr3_nt: TGCAGCGTTGGGGACTCCTACAATGAGCAGTTCTTC; cdr3_aa: CSVGDSYNEQFF; d_call: -; clone_size: -; j_call: TRBJ2-1; v_call: TRBV29-1
cdr3_nt: TGTGCCAGCAGCTTTTGGGGAGCCTACGAGCAGTACTTC; cdr3_aa: CASSFWGAYEQYF; d_call: -; clone_size: once; j_call: TRBJ2-7; v_call: TRBV5-8
cdr3_nt: TGTGCCAGCAGTCACAAATCAACTAATGAAAAACTGTTTTTT; cdr3_aa: CASSHKSTNEKLFF; d_call: -; clone_size: -; j_call: TRBJ1-4; v_call: TRBV28
cdr3_nt: TGTGCCAGCAGCCGCGACAGTTCTTATAGCAATCAGCCCCAGCATTTT; cdr3_aa: CASSRDSSYSNQPQHF; d_call: -; clone_size: -; j_call: TRBJ1-5; v_call: TRBV28
cdr3_nt: TGCAGCGTCGGACTAGGACTAGCGGGAGGGCTGATAGGGGATGAGCAGTACTTC; cdr3_aa: CSVGLGLAGGLIGDEQYF; d_call: TRBD2; clone_size: -; j_call: TRBJ2-7; v_call: TRBV29-1
cdr3_nt: TGTGCCTCCCGAGAGAGGGTTAACACTGAAGCTTTCTTT; cdr3_aa: CASRERVNTEAFF; d_call: -; clone_size: -; j_call: TRBJ1-1; v_call: TRBV6-5
cdr3_nt: TGTGCCAGCAGTTTTCTAGCGGGAGACAATGAGCAGTTCTTC; cdr3_aa: CASSFLAGDNEQFF; d_call: TRBD2; clone_size: -; j_call: TRBJ2-1; v_call: TRBV28
cdr3_nt: TGTGCCAGCAGTGAACTCGGTTGGAGCTCCTACAATGAGCAGTTCTTC; cdr3_aa: CASSELGWSSYNEQFF; d_call: -; clone_size: -; j_call: TRBJ2-1; v_call: TRBV6-1
cdr3_nt: TGTGCCAGCAGCACCCCTGAGAGGGCCTACAATGAGCAGTTCTTC; cdr3_aa: CASSTPERAYNEQFF; d_call: -; clone_size: -; j_call: TRBJ2-1; v_call: TRBV11-2
cdr3_nt: TGTGCCAGCAGCTTAAATGGACTAGCGGGAGAAAGAAACATTCAGTACTTC; cdr3_aa: CASSLNGLAGERNIQYF; d_call: TRBD2; clone_size: -; j_call: TRBJ2-4; v_call: TRBV7-2
cdr3_nt: TGCGCCAGCAGCCAGGACCAGGGGGTCGGAGAGCAGTACTTC; cdr3_aa: CASSQDQGVGEQYF; d_call: TRBD1; clone_size: -; j_call: TRBJ2-7; v_call: TRBV4-3
cdr3_nt: TGTGCCAGCAGTGAAAGGGGGAGCAATCAGCCCCAGCATTTT; cdr3_aa: CASSERGSNQPQHF; d_call: -; clone_size: -; j_call: TRBJ1-5; v_call: TRBV6-1
cdr3_nt: TGTGCCAGCACCCAGGGACAGATGAACACTGAAGCTTTCTTT; cdr3_aa: CASTQGQMNTEAFF; d_call: TRBD1; clone_size: -; j_call: TRBJ1-1; v_call: TRBV7-9
cdr3_nt: TGTGCCAGCAGTGAATTACTCCTCGAGCAGTACTTC; cdr3_aa: CASSELLLEQYF; d_call: -; clone_size: -; j_call: TRBJ2-7; v_call: TRBV6-1
cdr3_nt: TGCGCCAGCAGGCCAGCGGGAGACAGTAAACCCTACGAGCAGTACTTC; cdr3_aa: CASRPAGDSKPYEQYF; d_call: TRBD2; clone_size: -; j_call: TRBJ2-7; v_call: TRBV5-1
cdr3_nt: TGCGCCAGCAGCCAAGGCAGGCTGAACACTGAAGCTTTCTTT; cdr3_aa: CASSQGRLNTEAFF; d_call: -; clone_size: -; j_call: TRBJ1-1; v_call: TRBV4-3
cdr3_nt: TGTGCCAGCAGTTACTCGGGACTCTTTAAAGTTGAGCAGTTCTTC; cdr3_aa: CASSYSGLFKVEQFF; d_call: -; clone_size: -; j_call: TRBJ2-1; v_call: TRBV6-5
cdr3_nt: TGTGCCAGCAGCTACAACAGGCGTCAGGACTATGGCTACACCTTC; cdr3_aa: CASSYNRRQDYGYTF; d_call: -; clone_size: -; j_call: TRBJ1-2; v_call: TRBV5-4